This section outlines one T cell receptor beta chain sequence together with its context. These data belong to a study of graft-versus-host responses after intestinal transplantation. Processed graft tissue released its intraepithelial and lamina propria lymphocytes. Trimming pared 3 bases from V and 7 bases from J, leaving 8 bases between. The CDR3 extends over 13 amino acids. CDR1 is SGDLS, CDR2 YYNGEE, per germline. The assay was immunoSEQ multiplex PCR, and TCRdb's table has in-frame clones only and misses some. The sample holds 4,000 or so clones, almost 85% seen once. Sequenced material: ileum tissue, taken approximately 97 weeks after intestinal transplant. The clonotype originates from a human patient who received an intestinal transplant, so some T cells may come from the graft donor. This chain joins TRBV9 and TRBJ1-6; D is uncertain. CDR3 protein: CASSAAGNSPLHF. DNA for the CDR3: TGTGCCAGCAGCGCCGCTGGGAATTCACCCCTCCACTTT.